The present T cell receptor beta chain was sequenced within a study of blood T cell repertoires in COVID-19. Looking at the study overall: COVID-19 samples collected from the United States, Italy and Spain covered acute and convalescent phases.

In Seattle, patients joined the study during active infection and were tracked longitudinally. The CDR3 totals 14 residues. Trimming pared 0 bases from V and 3 bases from J, leaving 8 bases between. Germline CDR1 LNHNV, CDR2 YYDKDF (reference sequence). The repertoire was sequenced with immunoSEQ multiplex PCR; TCRdb's copy has only in-frame clones and lacks some. Found here are 450,000 or so clones, 75% to 90% of them singletons; the top ten hold roughly 1.5%. The specimen was peripheral blood. The TCR was taken from a woman between 35 and 50 years old with COVID-19, enrolled during active disease. This chain joins TRBV15 and TRBJ1-1; D unresolved. The CDR3 here is CATSRDGRDTEAFF. Written as DNA, the CDR3 is TGTGCCACCAGCAGAGATGGGAGGGACACTGAAGCTTTCTTT.